The 15 T cell receptor beta chains below all came from one sample that was sequenced in a study of vaccination and CD4 T cells after COVID-19. Specified treatment: roughly 10-day PBMC culture with coronavirus spike peptide pools or control peptides (ViraFEST assay). Oncomine TCR Beta short-read sequencing was applied to DNA from cultured CD4+ T cells. TCRdb re-analysed the PCR reads in MiXCR, keeping a single row per CDR3 protein. The profile covers around 10,000 distinct CDR3 sequences, with approximately 57% appearing a single time and roughly a quarter taken by the ten largest. Their antigens remain unidentified. Specimen: CD4+ T cells from blood, cultured in vitro. The source is a human donor who had recovered from COVID-19.

The genes are TRBV20-1 and TRBJ1-1; D may be TRBD1 (6 bases). The CDR3 runs 13 residues. Germline V CDR1 and CDR2: DFQATT, SNEGSKA (reference sequence). V dropped 5 bases and J dropped 7 bases, with 17 bases sitting between them. The CDR3 here is CSAQTGILFEAFF. Here the CDR3 DNA reads TGCAGTGCTCAAACAGGGATACTTTTTGAAGCTTTCTTT.

The chain has TRBV6-5 and TRBJ1-6; no clear D gene. This CDR3 region has 14 residues. The germline V gene has CDR1 MNHEY and CDR2 SVGAGI. Trimming cost V 2 bases and J 7 bases, with 9 bases left between them. CDR3 residues: CASSYAEANSPLHF. The CDR3 DNA follows: TGTGCCAGCAGTTACGCGGAGGCCAATTCACCCCTCCACTTT.

The rearrangement links TRBV28 to TRBJ2-7; tentatively, D is TRBD1 (5 bases). Germline loops: CDR1 MDHEN, CDR2 SYDVKM. The ends were cut back, 6 bases at V and 6 bases at J, with 12 bases in the middle. CDR3 length: 12 amino acids. DNA for the CDR3: TGTGCCAGCAGGTCAGGGTCGGTCGAGCAGTACTTC. It is translated as CASRSGSVEQYF.

The V call is TRBV20-1, the J call TRBJ2-1; no definite D call. V gave up 6 bases and J gave up 3 bases, with 6 bases separating them. The CDR3 length is 11 residues. The germline V gene encodes CDR1 DFQATT and CDR2 SNEGSKA (reference sequence). CDR3 bases: TGCAGTGCACGGAACTACAATGAGCAGTTCTTC. Protein product: CSARNYNEQFF.

V and J are TRBV6-1 and TRBJ2-5; 14 nucleotides agree with TRBD2. The CDR3 sequence is 16 residues long. V gave up 2 bases and J gave up 4 bases; unmatched junction bases: 3. The germline gives CDR1 MNHNS, CDR2 SASEGT. CDR3 region: CASSERGTSGRETQYF. The CDR3 DNA is TGTGCCAGCAGTGAAAGGGGGACTAGCGGGAGAGAGACCCAGTACTTC.

The chain employs TRBV19 and TRBJ2-7, with 8 bases matching TRBD2. Germline CDR1 reads LNHDA; CDR2 reads SQIVND (reference sequence). Losses at the gene ends were 10 bases for V and 0 bases for J; bases not matched to a gene: 5. CDR3 size: 13 residues. The CDR3: CATLAGSSYEQYF. The CDR3 DNA is TGTGCCACGTTAGCGGGAAGCTCCTACGAGCAGTACTTC.

This chain connects TRBV5-4 to TRBJ2-1; D is possibly TRBD2 (6 bases). Trimming removed 1 base at V and 4 bases at J, with 15 bases between. Germline CDR1 is SGHNT and CDR2 is YYREEE (reference sequence). The CDR3 has 16 amino acids. The DNA for the CDR3 is TGTGCCAGCAGCTTGAGGCTAGCGATGGGGTACAATGAGCAGTTCTTC. It translates to CASSLRLAMGYNEQFF.

The table lists this clonotype with a few counts. The rearrangement uses TRBV15 and TRBJ1-6; D is ambiguous. Germline CDR1 LNHNV, CDR2 YYDKDF (reference sequence). Trimming stripped 3 bases from V and 8 bases from J, with 11 bases between. CDR3 length equals 14 residues. In nucleotides, the CDR3 is TGTGCCACCAGCAGTTTGCGCCTCGATTCACCCCTCCACTTT. Translating it yields CATSSLRLDSPLHF.

This sequence joins TRBV2 and TRBJ1-1, with D maybe TRBD1 (5 bases). The germline V and J ends were trimmed by 6 bases and 7 bases, with 18 bases remaining between them. This CDR3 has 14 residues. Germline V gene sequence: CDR1 SNHLY, CDR2 FYNNEI. The CDR3 DNA follows: TGTGCCAGCAGGTCTCGGGGCCAGGAAAATGAAGCTTTCTTT. Protein product: CASRSRGQENEAFF.

The V and J genes are TRBV2 and TRBJ1-2; 7 bases are shared with TRBD1. The CDR3 has 13 amino acids. Germline V gene sequence: CDR1 SNHLY, CDR2 FYNNEI. The ends lost 6 bases at V and 2 bases at J; junction bases unmatched: 3. CDR3 sequence: CASRGDRNYGYTF. As DNA, the CDR3 is TGTGCCAGCAGGGGGGACAGAAACTATGGCTACACCTTC.

This clonotype is a singleton in its sample. V and J are TRBV11-2 and TRBJ2-1; D might be TRBD1 (6 bases). Per the germline V gene, CDR1 is SGHAT and CDR2 is FQNNGV. V dropped 6 bases and J dropped 2 bases, with 14 bases sitting between them. This CDR3 has 15 amino acids. CDR3 nucleotides: TGTGCCAGCAGTCTCAGAGGGGGAGCCTACAATGAGCAGTTCTTC. Its protein product is CASSLRGGAYNEQFF.

The J gene is TRBJ2-3, the V gene TRBV20-1, with 9 bases lining up with TRBD2. Unmatched junction bases numbered 11, after V lost 3 bases and J lost 4 bases. CDR1 is DFQATT, CDR2 SNEGSKA, per germline (reference sequence). The CDR3 contains 16 residues. The CDR3 nucleotides are TGCAGTGCTAGGGTTCTAACTAGCGGGTTGCCAGATACGCAGTATTTT. Protein sequence: CSARVLTSGLPDTQYF.

The V and J genes are TRBV28 and TRBJ1-4, with 8 nucleotides matching TRBD1. The CDR3 extends over 15 amino acids. V lost 1 base to trimming and J lost 6 bases; unmatched junction nucleotides: 4. The germline V gene encodes CDR1 MDHEN and CDR2 SYDVKM. The CDR3: CASSLYAQGDEKLFF. In DNA form, the CDR3 reads TGTGCCAGCAGTTTATATGCACAGGGGGATGAAAAACTGTTTTTT.

The gene calls are TRBV11-3 and TRBJ1-1; D is unresolved. The germline V gene encodes CDR1 SGHNT and CDR2 YENEEA. Between the trimmed V and J ends, which lost 5 bases and 1 base, there was a span of 8 bases. The CDR3 contains 13 residues. The CDR3 reads CASSRARNTEAFF. CDR3 bases: TGTGCCAGCAGCCGAGCACGGAACACTGAAGCTTTCTTT.

This CDR3 reads CASGTGFGDQPQHF. The CDR3, as DNA: TGTGCCAGCGGGACAGGATTTGGCGATCAGCCCCAGCATTTT. J is TRBJ1-5 and V is TRBV7-2, with TRBD1 matching over 8 bases. Looked up from germline, CDR1 is SGHTA and CDR2 is FQGNSA. CDR3 length: 14 residues. With 8 bases clipped from V and 5 bases from J, the junction kept 8 bases outside the gene matches.